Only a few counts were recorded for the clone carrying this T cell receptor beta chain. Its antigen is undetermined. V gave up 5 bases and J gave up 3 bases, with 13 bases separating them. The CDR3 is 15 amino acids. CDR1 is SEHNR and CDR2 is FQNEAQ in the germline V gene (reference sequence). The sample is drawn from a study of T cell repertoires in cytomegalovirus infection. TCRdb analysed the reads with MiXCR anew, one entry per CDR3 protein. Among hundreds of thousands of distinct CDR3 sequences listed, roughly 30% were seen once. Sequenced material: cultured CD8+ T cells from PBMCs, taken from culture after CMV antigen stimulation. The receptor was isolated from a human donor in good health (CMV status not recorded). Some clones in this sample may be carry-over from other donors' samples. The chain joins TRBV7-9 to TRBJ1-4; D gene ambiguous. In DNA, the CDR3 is TGTGCCAGCAGCACAACAGCGCAACCTAATGAAAAACTGTTTTTT. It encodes CASSTTAQPNEKLFF.